This entry concerns a single TCR beta chain. Antigen specificity is unknown. The data were obtained in a study of cytomegalovirus exposure and HLA in healthy donors. Broader study findings: TCR beta sequences reportedly predicted the HLA-A and HLA-B alleles of most subjects accurately. Presence/absence comparisons presumed near-even sequencing depth among donors. In a later analysis, compared with equally common non-associated chains, HLA-associated beta chains were more expanded.

The PCR made use of 60 Vbeta and 13 Jbeta primers. Profiled with immunoSEQ multiplex PCR; TCRdb holds only in-frame clones, not every one. Here the sample spans around 150,000 clones, about two thirds being singletons. Germline trimming cut 10 bases from V and 5 bases from J; bases unmatched to any gene: 9. The CDR3 is 13 residues long. Germline V gene data show CDR1 as SGHRS and CDR2 as YFSETQ. The receptor's source is a man between 50 and 59 years old in good health and CMV-seropositive. Material for sequencing was PBMCs. This chain links TRBV5-1 with TRBJ2-1; 7 bases map to TRBD2. The CDR3 spells CAPRAGAHNEQFF. The CDR3 DNA is TGCGCCCCCCGGGCGGGAGCCCACAATGAGCAGTTCTTC.